These 12 T cell receptor beta chains were sequenced from one sample in a study of blood T cells in healthy people across ages. Primed by a sample-barcoded 5' primer and a J-beta primer mix, a second PCR proceeded for about 7 to 11 cycles. TCRdb re-analysed the 5' RACE reads in MiXCR, keeping a single row per CDR3 protein. The top ten clones hold approximately 7.9% of a sample with more than 1.4 million distinct CDR3 sequences, around 39% of them seen once. Sequencing was carried out using blood. The receptor source for this set is a woman aged 18-30 years in good health.

This clonotype was seen a few times. The DNA for the CDR3 is TGTGCTAGTGGTTTGGAAAACTACGAGCAGTACTTC. Translation gives CASGLENYEQYF. The chain joins TRBV12-5 to TRBJ2-7; no clear D. The CDR3 spans 12 residues. Germline V lookup: CDR1 LGHNT, CDR2 FRNRAP. Deletions cut 1 base from V and 3 bases from J, with 4 bases between.

The genes are TRBV5-1 and TRBJ1-5; the D is unclear. Trimming shortened V by 6 bases and J by 3 bases, and 13 bases separated the two germline ends. The CDR3 runs 14 residues. Germline assignment: CDR1 SGHRS and CDR2 YFSETQ. For the CDR3, the DNA is TGCGCCAGCAAGGAGGGAGCAAACAATCAGCCCCAGCATTTT. It yields the protein CASKEGANNQPQHF.

This clonotype was counted only a few times. The V call is TRBV20-1, the J call TRBJ2-5, with D possibly being TRBD1 (5 bases). V lost 6 bases, J lost 3 bases, and 14 bases lay in between. The CDR3 consists of 13 residues. Looked up from germline, CDR1 is DFQATT and CDR2 is SNEGSKA (reference sequence). The CDR3 spells CSAVGREKETQYF. The CDR3 DNA is TGCAGTGCCGTGGGCAGGGAAAAAGAGACCCAGTACTTC.

This rearrangement joins TRBV12-3 or TRBV12-4 to TRBJ2-7; the D gene is possibly TRBD1 (5 bases). Deletions cut 2 bases from V and 5 bases from J, with 16 bases between. The CDR3 runs to 15 residues. The CDR3 DNA sequence: TGTGCCAGCAGTTTAAGTTCAGGGAAGGCAGACGAGCAGTACTTC. Its translation is CASSLSSGKADEQYF.

The CDR3 is CASSQGLAGAPDTQYF. For the CDR3, the DNA is TGTGCCAGCAGCCAAGGACTAGCGGGAGCGCCGGATACGCAGTATTTT. This chain joins TRBV3-1 and TRBJ2-3, with 12 bases matching TRBD2. The CDR3 runs 16 residues. J lost 6 bases, V lost 1 base, and 5 bases had no gene match. Germline V CDR1 and CDR2: LGHDT, YNNKEL (reference sequence).

Turning to this clonotype: Germline and junction disagree at one end, which may indicate a read error. This rearrangement joins TRBV6-6 to TRBJ1-6, with a tentative D call TRBD1 (6 bases). The germline CDR1 and CDR2 sequences are MNHNY and SVGAGI (reference sequence). The CDR3 spans 14 residues. The CDR3 bases are TGTGCCGGCAGCCCAGGGGAGCCTAATTCACCCCTCCACTTT. It yields the protein CAGSPGEPNSPLHF.

This clonotype showed up just once. The chain joins TRBV6-1 to TRBJ1-2; 10 bases are shared with TRBD1. The CDR3 has 17 amino acids. Germline trimming cut 5 bases from V and 4 bases from J; bases unmatched to any gene: 13. Germline assignment: CDR1 MNHNS and CDR2 SASEGT. CDR3 nucleotide sequence: TGTGCCAGCAGTACCGGGACAGGGGTAAAGTTCATCTATGGCTACACCTTC. The encoded protein is CASSTGTGVKFIYGYTF.

This chain links TRBV3-1 with TRBJ2-5; D may be TRBD2 (5 bases). The CDR3 length is 15 residues. V shed 0 bases and J shed 6 bases, with 14 bases lying between them. In germline, CDR1 is LGHDT, CDR2 YNNKEL (reference sequence). The CDR3 spells CASSQDAVGRQTQYF. The DNA of the CDR3 is TGTGCCAGCAGCCAAGATGCGGTGGGGAGACAGACCCAGTACTTC.

This chain links TRBV5-1 with TRBJ2-5; TRBD1 might be the D (5 bases). V gave up 3 bases and J gave up 11 bases, with 17 bases separating them. Germline-derived CDR1 and CDR2 are SGHRS and YFSETQ. The CDR3 extends over 13 amino acids. This CDR3 is CASSYRNYNEQYF. DNA for the CDR3: TGCGCCAGCAGCTACAGGAATTACAATGAGCAGTACTTC. The full variable domain, its missing parts supplied by reference TRBV5-1 and TRBJ2-5, is KAGVTQTPRYLIKTRGQQVTLSCSPISGHRSVSWYQQTPGQGLQFLFEYFSETQRNKGNFPGRFSGRQFSNSRSEMNVSTLELGDSALYLCASSYRNYNEQYFGPGTRLLVL.

The CDR3, as DNA: TGTGCCAGCAGCGGCCCCTTGATGGGGAACGGGGCCTACGAGCAGTACTTC. Amino acids: CASSGPLMGNGAYEQYF. The V gene is TRBV9, the J gene TRBJ2-7; D may be TRBD2 (5 bases). Germline V CDR1 and CDR2: SGDLS, YYNGEE. V was cut by 3 bases and J by 2 bases, with 21 bases left in between. There are 17 residues in the CDR3.

This chain joins TRBV7-2 and TRBJ2-3, with 8 positions matching TRBD2. CDR3 length: 13 amino acids. V lost 4 bases and J lost 6; bases outside the gene matches: 3. CDR1 SGHTA and CDR2 FQGNSA come from the germline V gene. CDR3: CASSSERGDTQYF. CDR3 in DNA: TGTGCCAGCAGCTCAGAGCGGGGGGATACGCAGTATTTT.

The chain carries TRBV3-1 and TRBJ2-5, with TRBD2 matching 10 bases. CDR3 length: 16 residues. CDR1 LGHDT and CDR2 YNNKEL come from the germline V gene (reference sequence). V gave up 1 base and J gave up 3 bases; unmatched junction bases: 5. The CDR3 sequence is CASSQVSTSGKETQYF. The CDR3 nucleotides are TGTGCCAGCAGCCAAGTAAGCACTAGCGGGAAAGAGACCCAGTACTTC.